The following is a T cell receptor (beta chain) sequence with its context. Its cognate antigen is unknown. The data were taken from a study of shared clonotypes between healthy human individuals. Study-level points and caveats: The represented genetic and exposure-history diversity was limited by the small number of donors. Expectations were that clonotype sharing among donors would be affected by sequencing depth.

Measured with immunoSEQ multiplex PCR; TCRdb has only the in-frame clones, and not every one. The table includes about 2 million clones, roughly 95% detected once. The sequenced sample consisted of naive CD4+ T cells sorted from blood. Subset defined: CD45RA+ positively selected. This sequence was found in a man younger than 35 in good health.

The CDR3 DNA reads TGTGCCAGCTCGGCCTCCGGGGCCCAAGGGCGGGAAAAACTGTTTTTT. Translation: CASSASGAQGREKLFF. The chain carries TRBV18 and TRBJ1-4, with a possible D match to TRBD1 (5 bases). V was pared by 6 bases and J by 8 bases, with 22 bases between. CDR1 and CDR2 (germline): KGHSH, LQKENI. This CDR3 region has 16 residues.